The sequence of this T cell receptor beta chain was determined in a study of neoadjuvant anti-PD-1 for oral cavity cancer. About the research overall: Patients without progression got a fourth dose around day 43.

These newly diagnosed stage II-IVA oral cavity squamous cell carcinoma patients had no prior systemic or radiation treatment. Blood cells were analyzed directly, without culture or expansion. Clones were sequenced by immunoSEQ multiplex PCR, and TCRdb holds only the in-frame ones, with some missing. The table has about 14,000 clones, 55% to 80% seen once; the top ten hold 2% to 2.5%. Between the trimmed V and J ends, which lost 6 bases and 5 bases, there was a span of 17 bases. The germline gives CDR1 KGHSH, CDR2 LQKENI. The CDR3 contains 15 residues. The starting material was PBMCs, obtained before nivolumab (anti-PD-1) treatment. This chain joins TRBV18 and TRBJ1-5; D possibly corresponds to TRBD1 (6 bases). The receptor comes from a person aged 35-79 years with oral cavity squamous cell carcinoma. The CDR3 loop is CASSPGGQTYQPQHF. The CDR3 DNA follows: TGTGCCAGCTCGCCAGGAGGACAGACTTATCAGCCCCAGCATTTT.